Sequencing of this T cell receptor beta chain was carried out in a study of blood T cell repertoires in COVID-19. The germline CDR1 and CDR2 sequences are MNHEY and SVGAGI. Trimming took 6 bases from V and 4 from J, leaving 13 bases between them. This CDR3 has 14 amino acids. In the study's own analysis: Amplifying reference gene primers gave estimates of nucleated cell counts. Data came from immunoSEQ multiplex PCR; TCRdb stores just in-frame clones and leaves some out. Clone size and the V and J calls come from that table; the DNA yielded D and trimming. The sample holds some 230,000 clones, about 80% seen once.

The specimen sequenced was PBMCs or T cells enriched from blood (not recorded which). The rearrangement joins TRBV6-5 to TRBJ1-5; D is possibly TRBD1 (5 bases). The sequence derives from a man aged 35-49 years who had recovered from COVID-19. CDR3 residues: CASRGTGSNQPQHF. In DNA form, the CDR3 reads TGTGCCAGCAGAGGTACAGGCTCAAATCAGCCCCAGCATTTT.